This T cell receptor (beta chain) was captured in a study of cytomegalovirus exposure and HLA in healthy donors. Researchers ran the PCR with 60 Vbeta and 13 Jbeta primers. Generated by immunoSEQ multiplex PCR, the TCRdb table keeps only in-frame clones and is missing some. This sample has roughly 84,000 clones, with about 78% found just once. CDR3 length: 16 amino acids. The V and J ends lost 0 bases and 0 bases respectively, with 9 bases between them. Germline loops: CDR1 SGDLS, CDR2 YYNGEE. Points on this clone: Antigen specificity is unknown.

Broader study findings: Many donors shared some public TCRs, even though most TCR sequences were rare.

The sequence was collected from a man in his fifties or sixties in good health and CMV-seronegative. The chain couples TRBV9 to TRBJ2-2; weak D call: TRBD2 (5 bases). The source material was PBMCs. CDR3: CASSVEPGTNTGELFF. The DNA of the CDR3 is TGTGCCAGCAGCGTAGAGCCGGGAACGAACACCGGGGAGCTGTTTTTT.